This TCR beta chain was found in a study of memory CD8 T cells in hepatitis C reinfection. Sequenced by immunoSEQ multiplex PCR; TCRdb stores in-frame clones only, minus some. The sample contains approximately 52,000 clones, under 90% of which appear only once. The CDR3 extends over 17 amino acids. Germline V gene sequence: CDR1 PRHDT, CDR2 FYEKMQ (reference sequence). The ends lost 4 bases at V and 4 bases at J; junction bases unmatched: 13. Time point noted: pre-reinfection, 55 to 20 weeks before reinfection detection. Sorted cells were sequenced directly ex vivo without any in vitro expansion. Two donors provided sorted CD3+ CD8+ CD45RO- naive CD8 T cells at all three reinfection time points.

Sequenced: naive CD8+ T cells sorted from blood. This clonotype was obtained from a man aged 18-30 years with hepatitis C virus infection. The genes are TRBV13 and TRBJ2-3, with TRBD2 matching over 8 bases. The CDR3 loop reads CASSSPAGDPQADTQYF. The DNA for the CDR3 is TGTGCCAGCAGCTCTCCAGCGGGGGACCCCCAAGCAGATACGCAGTATTTT.